This is a list of T cell receptor beta chains from one sample in a study of cytomegalovirus exposure and HLA in healthy donors. Measured with immunoSEQ multiplex PCR; TCRdb has only the in-frame clones, and not every one. The repertoire holds around 90,000 clones, with 60% to 65% as singletons. Sample: PBMCs. The receptors were gathered from a human donor in good health. Each CDR3 is given with its conserved first and last residue. The order of the fields is D gene, clone size, J gene, V gene, CDR3 length, CDR3 DNA, CDR3 protein. A D gene is named only where the DNA matches it firmly. A row's size may be missing; if present it is once, few, many or a size class.

>NA|NA|TRBJ1-2|TRBV6-5|15
TGTGCCAGCAGTTCTCCAACGTCAGCTAACTATGGCTACACCTTC
CASSSPTSANYGYTF
>NA|NA|TRBJ1-5|TRBV30|15
TGTGCCTGGAGTGTACGAGGGCTCAGCAATCAGCCCCAGCACTTT
CAWSVRGLSNQPQHF
>NA|NA|TRBJ1-3|TRBV9|13
TGTGCCAGCAGCGGGACACCTGGAAACACCATATATTTT
CASSGTPGNTIYF
>NA|NA|TRBJ2-2|TRBV7-3|17
TGTGCCAGCAGCTTAACCTATACAGGTCCGAACACCGGGGAGCTGTTTTTT
CASSLTYTGPNTGELFF
>TRBD1|NA|TRBJ1-2|TRBV6-5|13
TGTGCCAGCAGGAGAGACAGGGGGCATGGCTACACCTTC
CASRRDRGHGYTF
>NA|few|TRBJ1-2|TRBV27|12
TGTGCCAGCAGGGACAGAAACTATGGCTACACCTTC
CASRDRNYGYTF
>NA|NA|TRBJ1-5|TRBV6-1|15
TGTGCCAGCAGTGTGGGAGGAGGCGGCAATCAGCCCCAGCATTTT
CASSVGGGGNQPQHF
>NA|NA|TRBJ2-2|TRBV14|14
TGTGCCAGCAGCCAAGTCAATTTAGCGGGGGAGCTGTTTTTT
CASSQVNLAGELFF
>NA|NA|TRBJ1-6|TRBV27|14
TGTGCCAGCAGTTTGGGTCCCGGGTATTCACCCCTCCACTTT
CASSLGPGYSPLHF
>TRBD1|few|TRBJ1-1|TRBV7-2|14
TGTGCCAGCAGCTTGACAGGGCAGAACACTGAAGCTTTCTTT
CASSLTGQNTEAFF
>NA|few|TRBJ2-7|TRBV15|16
TGTGCCACCAGCAGAGGAGACAGCCTTAGCTCCTACGAGCAGTACTTC
CATSRGDSLSSYEQYF
>NA|NA|TRBJ1-1|TRBV7-2|14
TGTGCCAGCAGCTTAGATCAGGGTAGGGCTGAAGCTTTCTTT
CASSLDQGRAEAFF
>TRBD2|NA|TRBJ2-3|TRBV7-8|15
TGTGCCAGCAGAGCTAGCGGGGGGGCTACAGATACGCAGTATTTT
CASRASGGATDTQYF
>TRBD1|NA|TRBJ2-5|TRBV7-7|18
TGTGCCAGCAGCTTGGGGGGACAGGGAATGAGGTCCCAAGAGACCCAGTACTTC
CASSLGGQGMRSQETQYF
>NA|few|TRBJ1-1|TRBV2|14
TGTGCCAGCTCCGGACAGACCTTTGACACTGAAGCTTTCTTT
CASSGQTFDTEAFF
>TRBD1|NA|TRBJ2-5|TRBV18|15
TGTGCCAGCTCACCACCGCAGGGGGCACGGGAGACCCAGTACTTC
CASSPPQGARETQYF
>TRBD1|NA|TRBJ2-7|TRBV19|14
TGTGCCAGTAGCAGAAGGGACAGGACATACGAGCAGTACTTC
CASSRRDRTYEQYF
>NA|few|TRBJ1-5|TRBV19|13
TGTGCCAGTAGTATTTTTCAGGGGCCCAGCTCGCATTTT
CASSIFQGPSSHF